The T cell receptor (beta chain) under discussion was sequenced for a study of CD8 T cells in acute hepatitis C reinfection. Broader study findings: All groups preferentially used TRBV04 and TRBV06, which was not due to overrepresentation in the naive pool. Bulk TCRbeta-only sequencing left public clonotype pairing undetermined.

Profiled with immunoSEQ multiplex PCR; TCRdb holds only in-frame clones, not every one. The top ten clones hold more than 0.4% of a sample with approximately 41,000 clones, roughly 89% of them seen once. Concerning this clone itself: The antigen is unknown.

V was pared by 10 bases and J by 10 bases, with 8 bases of the junction left unmatched. The CDR3 has 12 residues. Germline CDR1 is MNHNY and CDR2 is SVGAGI (reference sequence). Sample time point: naive CD8 control sorted from an acute-time-point sample. Dead cells were excluded, and live cells stained for CD3, CD8 and CD45RO. V is TRBV6-6 and J is TRBJ2-2; 8 bases are shared with TRBD2. The sample was naive CD8+ T cells from PBMCs. The receptor was isolated from a young man with chronic hepatitis C. The CDR3 reads CANSGGSKELFF. The CDR3, as DNA: TGTGCCAACAGCGGGGGTTCGAAGGAGCTGTTTTTT.